This T cell receptor (beta chain) was sequenced during a study of T cell responses to AZD1222 COVID-19 vaccine. The data were produced by immunoSEQ multiplex PCR, yet TCRdb's version contains in-frame clones alone and is incomplete. Seen here are roughly 170,000 clones, 90% observed once, and the top ten hold approximately 3%. With 4 bases clipped from V and 3 bases from J, the junction kept 4 bases outside the gene matches. CDR1 is LGHNA and CDR2 is YSLEER in the germline V gene. The CDR3 extends over 15 amino acids. The TCR comes from an adult in good health. This material consisted of peripheral blood, taken on day 0 of AZD1222 vaccination. This chain connects TRBV4-3 to TRBJ2-2, with 8 bases aligning to TRBD2. For the CDR3, the DNA is TGCGCCAGCAGCCCGGGGGGGCGCGACACCGGGGAGCTGTTTTTT. Amino acid sequence: CASSPGGRDTGELFF.